The sequence of this T cell receptor (beta chain) was determined in a study of blood T cell repertoires in COVID-19 (dated by TCRdb to 2018 to 2020). A note on the overall study: The collaborator samples originated in the United States, Italy and Spain and spanned the acute and convalescent phases of COVID-19. A freely available public database, intended as a resource for researchers studying the immune response to SARS-CoV-2, is where the repertoires were released. Where HLA class I and class II types were available, the types were taken from metadata supplied by the sample provider, not from assay-based typing. Sample metadata almost always included a de-identified subject ID, COVID-19 status, age in years and sex. Samples were obtained from the ongoing ImmuneRACE study (first 160 participants) and from over a thousand subjects provided by 6 global collaborators. Subjects who had been exposed to COVID-19, were actively infected with it, or had recovered from it provided the deeply sampled blood TCRbeta repertoires that made up the dataset. The material from the prospective study consisted of cDNA or gDNA derived from T cells, B-cell-depleted T cells, or PBMCs.

Of note for this clone: What antigen it recognizes has not been identified. Base qualities are not provided; no much larger clone lies one nucleotide away.

V loses 5 bases, J loses 2 bases, and the germline ends lie 10 bases apart. The CDR3 holds 14 amino acids from the cysteine to the phenylalanine. Only CDR3 DNA is held: 42 bases, read in frame from base 1. In the germline V gene, CDR1 corresponds to SGHTA and CDR2 to FQGNSA. TCRbeta CDR3 regions were amplified from genomic DNA using the immunoSEQ Assay, a bias-controlled multiplex PCR. The authors' pipeline ran thus. The number of nucleated cells in each sample was estimated from the amplification of reference gene primers within the assay. To quantify the absolute abundance of each unique TCRbeta CDR3 rearrangement, sequence reads were collapsed and filtered. For each sample, productive Simpson clonality was calculated as the square root of Simpson's diversity index across productive rearrangements. In its TCRdb copy, this immuneACCESS table keeps in-frame sequences only and misses some clones. Where compared with another copy, unresolved V genes explain less than half of these, and the others have no known cause. Clone size and V and J calls were adopted from that table, with D and trimming inferred from the DNA. The sample table shows 150,000 to 200,000 clones, and 75% to 85% are seen once. Together, the top ten hold about 10% of the sample.

Enrolling through a virtual design, the prospective study's participants ranged in age from roughly 18 to 90 years and lived across more than 20 United States geographic areas. In the prospective study, participants were assigned to cohorts based on the clinical history participants reported in a screening survey and a study questionnaire. For ImmuneRACE Cohort 3, a participant was defined as recovered based on two consecutive negative NP/OP PCR tests, clearance by a healthcare professional, or resolution of symptoms. In the prospective study, whole blood, serum and a nasopharyngeal or oropharyngeal swab were collected from each participant by mobile phlebotomists. Participants in the prospective study had the option to provide additional blood draws and questionnaires over a roughly 2-month period. Before DNA extraction, prospective study blood samples were shipped either frozen or at room temperature.

Points the paper makes about the study in general: How much clinical and demographic metadata was included differed by source and by participant, and the metadata was provided uncurated.

The source is a man between 35 and 55 years old who had recovered from COVID-19. What was sequenced was PBMCs or T cells enriched from blood (not recorded which). This sequence uses TRBV7-2 and TRBJ2-4; TRBD2 might be the D gene, on 5 matching bases. The CDR3 has the sequence CASSVTNSKNIQYF. The DNA is as follows: TGTGCCAGCAGCGTGACTAACTCCAAAAACATTCAGTACTTC. Supplemented by the reference TRBV7-2 and TRBJ2-4 proteins around the CDR3, the complete variable domain is GAGVSQSPSNKVTEKGKDVELRCDPISGHTALYWYRQSLGQGLEFLIYFQGNSAPDKSGLPSDRFSAERTGGSVSTLTIQRTQQEDSAVYLCASSVTNSKNIQYFGAGTRLSVL.